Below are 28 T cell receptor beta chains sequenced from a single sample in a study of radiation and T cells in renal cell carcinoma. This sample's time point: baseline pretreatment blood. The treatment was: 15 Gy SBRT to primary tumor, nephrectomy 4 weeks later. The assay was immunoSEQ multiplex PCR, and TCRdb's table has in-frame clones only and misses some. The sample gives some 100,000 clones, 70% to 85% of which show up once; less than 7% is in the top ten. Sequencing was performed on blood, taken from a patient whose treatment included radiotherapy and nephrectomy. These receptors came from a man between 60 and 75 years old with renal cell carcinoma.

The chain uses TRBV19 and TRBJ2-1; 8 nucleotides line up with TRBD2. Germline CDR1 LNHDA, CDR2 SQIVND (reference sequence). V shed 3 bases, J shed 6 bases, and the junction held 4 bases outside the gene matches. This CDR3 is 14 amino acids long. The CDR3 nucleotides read TGTGCCAGTAGTATCGGACTAGCTAGCAATGAGCAGTTCTTC. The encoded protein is CASSIGLASNEQFF.

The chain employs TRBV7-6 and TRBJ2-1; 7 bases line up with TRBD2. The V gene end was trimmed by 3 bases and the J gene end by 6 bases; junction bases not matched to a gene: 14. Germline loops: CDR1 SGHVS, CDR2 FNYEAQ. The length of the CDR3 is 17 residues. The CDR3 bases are TGTGCCAGCAGCTTCAACTTTCCGAAGCGGGAAGGCAATGAGCAGTTCTTC. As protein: CASSFNFPKREGNEQFF. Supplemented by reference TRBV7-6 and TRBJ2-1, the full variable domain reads GAGVSQSPRYKVTKRGQDVALRCDPISGHVSLYWYRQALGQGPEFLTYFNYEAQQDKSGLPNDRFSAERPEGSISTLTIQRTEQRDSAMYRCASSFNFPKREGNEQFFGPGTRLTVL.

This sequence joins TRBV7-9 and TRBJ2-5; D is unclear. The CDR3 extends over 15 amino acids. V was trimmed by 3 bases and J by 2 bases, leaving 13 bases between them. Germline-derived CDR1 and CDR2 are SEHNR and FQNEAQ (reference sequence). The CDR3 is CASSLGTVLQETQYF. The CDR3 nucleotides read TGTGCCAGCAGCTTGGGTACAGTTCTACAAGAGACCCAGTACTTC.

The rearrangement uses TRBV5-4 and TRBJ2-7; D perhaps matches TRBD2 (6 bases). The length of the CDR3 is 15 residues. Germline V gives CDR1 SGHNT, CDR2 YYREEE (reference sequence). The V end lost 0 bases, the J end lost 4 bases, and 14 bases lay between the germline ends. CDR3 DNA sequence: TGTGCCAGCAGCTTGGGTCCGGCTAGCGAATACGAGCAGTACTTC. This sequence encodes CASSLGPASEYEQYF.

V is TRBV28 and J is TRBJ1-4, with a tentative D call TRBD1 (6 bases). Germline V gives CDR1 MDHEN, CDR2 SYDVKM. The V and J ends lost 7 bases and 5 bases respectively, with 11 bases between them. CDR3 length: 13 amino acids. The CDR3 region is CASKTGINEKLFF. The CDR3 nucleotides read TGTGCCAGCAAGACAGGAATCAATGAAAAACTGTTTTTT.

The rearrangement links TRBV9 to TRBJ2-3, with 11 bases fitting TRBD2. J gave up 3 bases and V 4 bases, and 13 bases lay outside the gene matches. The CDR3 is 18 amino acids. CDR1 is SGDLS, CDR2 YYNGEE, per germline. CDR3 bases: TGTGCCAGCAGCTCAATAGCGGGAGGGCCTTCGCAGACAGATACGCAGTATTTT. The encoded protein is CASSSIAGGPSQTDTQYF.

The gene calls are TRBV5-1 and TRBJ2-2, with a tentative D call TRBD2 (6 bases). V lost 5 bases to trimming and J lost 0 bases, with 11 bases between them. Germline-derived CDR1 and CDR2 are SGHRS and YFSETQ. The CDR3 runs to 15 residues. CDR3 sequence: CASRGRDTNTGELFF. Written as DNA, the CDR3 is TGCGCCAGCAGAGGGCGGGATACGAACACCGGGGAGCTGTTTTTT.

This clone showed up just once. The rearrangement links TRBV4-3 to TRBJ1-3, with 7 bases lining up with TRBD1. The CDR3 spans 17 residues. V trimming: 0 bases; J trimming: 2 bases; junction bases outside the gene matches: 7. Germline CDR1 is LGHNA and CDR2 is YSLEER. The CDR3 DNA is TGCGCCAGCAGCCAAGATCGAGGGGGCAGGGCTGGAAACACCATATATTTT. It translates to CASSQDRGGRAGNTIYF.

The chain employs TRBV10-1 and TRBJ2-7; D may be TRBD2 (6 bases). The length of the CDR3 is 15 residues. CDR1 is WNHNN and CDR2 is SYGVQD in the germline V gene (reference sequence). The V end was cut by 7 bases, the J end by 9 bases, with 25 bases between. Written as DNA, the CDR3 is TGCGCCAGCAAACTCGGGGGATGGACGGTTCTCGGGCAGTACTTC. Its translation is CASKLGGWTVLGQYF.

The CDR3 loop reads CASSGGVEGNQPQHF. DNA of the CDR3: TGTGCCAGCAGTGGAGGGGTGGAAGGCAATCAGCCCCAGCATTTT. This chain uses TRBV6-1 with TRBJ1-5; D might be TRBD1 (5 bases). This CDR3 is built from 15 residues. Germline V gives CDR1 MNHNS, CDR2 SASEGT. V lost 4 bases and J lost 2, with 12 bases in between.

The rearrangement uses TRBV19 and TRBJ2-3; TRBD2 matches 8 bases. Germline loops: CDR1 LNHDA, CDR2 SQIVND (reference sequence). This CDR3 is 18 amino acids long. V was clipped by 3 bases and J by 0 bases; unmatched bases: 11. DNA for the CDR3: TGTGCCAGTAGTATGGGGGGAGCGGGAGACGCTAGCACAGATACGCAGTATTTT. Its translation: CASSMGGAGDASTDTQYF.

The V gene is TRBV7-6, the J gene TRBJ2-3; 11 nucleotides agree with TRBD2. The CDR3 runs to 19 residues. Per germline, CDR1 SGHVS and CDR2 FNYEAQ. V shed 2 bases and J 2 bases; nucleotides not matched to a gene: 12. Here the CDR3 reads CASSLRSLAGGTSTDTQYF. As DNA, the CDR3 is TGTGCCAGCAGCTTACGATCCCTAGCGGGAGGTACATCCACAGATACGCAGTATTTT.

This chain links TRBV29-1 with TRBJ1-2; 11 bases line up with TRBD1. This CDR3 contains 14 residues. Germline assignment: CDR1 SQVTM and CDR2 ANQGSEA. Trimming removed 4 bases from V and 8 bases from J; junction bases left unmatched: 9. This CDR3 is CSVGGGQGAYGYTF. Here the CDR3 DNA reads TGCAGCGTTGGAGGAGGACAGGGGGCGTACGGCTACACCTTC.

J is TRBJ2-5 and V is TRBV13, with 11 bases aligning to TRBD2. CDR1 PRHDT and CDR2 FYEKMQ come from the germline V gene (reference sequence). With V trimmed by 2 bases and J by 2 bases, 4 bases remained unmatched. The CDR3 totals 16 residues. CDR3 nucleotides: TGTGCCAGCAGCTTACTGGGACTAGCGGCTCAAGAGACCCAGTACTTC. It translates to CASSLLGLAAQETQYF.

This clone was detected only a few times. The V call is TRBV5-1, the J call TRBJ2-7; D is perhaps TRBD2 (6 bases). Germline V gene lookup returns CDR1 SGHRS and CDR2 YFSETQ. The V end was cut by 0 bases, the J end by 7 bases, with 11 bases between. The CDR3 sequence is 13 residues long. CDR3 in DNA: TGCGCCAGCAGCTTGGAGGCGCGGGATGAGCAGTACTTC. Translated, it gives CASSLEARDEQYF.

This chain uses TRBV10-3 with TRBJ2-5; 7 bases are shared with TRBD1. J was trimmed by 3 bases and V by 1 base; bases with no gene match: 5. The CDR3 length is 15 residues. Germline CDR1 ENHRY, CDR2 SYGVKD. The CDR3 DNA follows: TGTGCCATCAGTGAGTGGGACAGATTGGAAGAGACCCAGTACTTC. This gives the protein CAISEWDRLEETQYF.

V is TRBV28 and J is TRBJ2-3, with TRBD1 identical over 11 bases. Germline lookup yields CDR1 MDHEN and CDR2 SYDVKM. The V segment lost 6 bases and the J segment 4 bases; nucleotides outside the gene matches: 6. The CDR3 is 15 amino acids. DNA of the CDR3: TGTGCCAGCAGATACCGGGACAGGGGGTCAGATACGCAGTATTTT. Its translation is CASRYRDRGSDTQYF.

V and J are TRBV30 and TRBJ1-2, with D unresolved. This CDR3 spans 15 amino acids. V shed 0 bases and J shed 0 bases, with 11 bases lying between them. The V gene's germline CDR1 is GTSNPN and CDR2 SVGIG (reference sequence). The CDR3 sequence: CAWSVNKYSNYGYTF. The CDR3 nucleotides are TGTGCCTGGAGTGTCAACAAGTATTCTAACTATGGCTACACCTTC.

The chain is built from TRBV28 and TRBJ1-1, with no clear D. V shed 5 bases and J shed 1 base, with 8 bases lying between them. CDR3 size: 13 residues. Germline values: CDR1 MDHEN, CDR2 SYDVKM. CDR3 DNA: TGTGCCAGCAGTGAAAGGGCGAACACTGAAGCTTTCTTT. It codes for CASSERANTEAFF.

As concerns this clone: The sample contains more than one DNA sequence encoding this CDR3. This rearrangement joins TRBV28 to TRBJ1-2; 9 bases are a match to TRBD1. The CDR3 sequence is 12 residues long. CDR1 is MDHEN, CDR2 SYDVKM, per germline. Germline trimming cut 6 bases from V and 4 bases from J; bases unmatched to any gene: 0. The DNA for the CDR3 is TGTGCCAGCAGGACAGGGGGCTATGGCTACACCTTC. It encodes CASRTGGYGYTF.

The CDR3 sequence: CASSQVGSTYNEQFF. The DNA for the CDR3 is TGCGCCAGCAGCCAAGTGGGTAGCACCTACAATGAGCAGTTCTTC. This sequence joins TRBV4-3 and TRBJ2-1; D is unresolved. Trimming took 1 base from V and 2 from J, leaving 9 bases between them. CDR3 length: 15 amino acids. Germline V gives CDR1 LGHNA, CDR2 YSLEER.

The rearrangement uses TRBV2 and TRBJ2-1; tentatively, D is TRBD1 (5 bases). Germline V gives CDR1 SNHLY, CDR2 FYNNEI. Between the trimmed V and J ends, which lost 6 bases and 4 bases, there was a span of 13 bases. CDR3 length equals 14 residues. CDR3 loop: CASSQGLPYNEQFF. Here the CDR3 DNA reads TGTGCCAGCAGCCAGGGTCTCCCTTACAATGAGCAGTTCTTC.

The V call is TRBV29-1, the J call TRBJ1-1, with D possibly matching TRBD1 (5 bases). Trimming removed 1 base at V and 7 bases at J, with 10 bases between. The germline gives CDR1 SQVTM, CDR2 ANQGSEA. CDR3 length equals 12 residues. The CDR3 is CSVEGGSNEAFF. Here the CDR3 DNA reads TGCAGCGTTGAAGGGGGCAGCAATGAAGCTTTCTTT.

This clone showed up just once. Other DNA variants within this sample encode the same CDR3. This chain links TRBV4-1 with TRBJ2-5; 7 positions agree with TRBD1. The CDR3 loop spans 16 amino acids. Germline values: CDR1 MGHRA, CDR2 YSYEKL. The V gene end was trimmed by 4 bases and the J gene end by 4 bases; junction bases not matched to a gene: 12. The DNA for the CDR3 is TGCGCCAGCAGCCGAATAGGGGGCGATGTGGGAGAGACCCAGTACTTC. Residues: CASSRIGGDVGETQYF.

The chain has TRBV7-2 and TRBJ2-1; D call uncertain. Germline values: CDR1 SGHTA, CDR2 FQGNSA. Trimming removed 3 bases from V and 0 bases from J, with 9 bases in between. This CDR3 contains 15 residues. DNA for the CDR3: TGTGCCAGCAGCTTTTTTGGAAGCTCCTACAATGAGCAGTTCTTC. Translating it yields CASSFFGSSYNEQFF.

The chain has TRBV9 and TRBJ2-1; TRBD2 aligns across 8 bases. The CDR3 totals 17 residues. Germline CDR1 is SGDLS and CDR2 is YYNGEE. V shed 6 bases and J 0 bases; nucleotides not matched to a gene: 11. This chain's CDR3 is CASTRGGPYGSYNEQFF. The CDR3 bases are TGTGCCAGCACCCGGGGGGGGCCCTACGGCTCCTACAATGAGCAGTTCTTC.

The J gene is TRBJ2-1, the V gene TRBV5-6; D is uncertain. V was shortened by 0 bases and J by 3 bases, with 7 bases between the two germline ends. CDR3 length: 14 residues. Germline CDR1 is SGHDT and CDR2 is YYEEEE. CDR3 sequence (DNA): TGTGCCAGCAGCTTGGGGCTCAACTACAATGAGCAGTTCTTC. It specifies CASSLGLNYNEQFF.

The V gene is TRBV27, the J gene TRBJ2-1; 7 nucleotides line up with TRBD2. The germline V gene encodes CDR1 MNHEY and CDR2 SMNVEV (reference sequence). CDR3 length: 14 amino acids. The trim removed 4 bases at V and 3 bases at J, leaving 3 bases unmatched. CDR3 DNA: TGTGCCAGCAGTTGGGGGGGAAGCTACAATGAGCAGTTCTTC. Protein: CASSWGGSYNEQFF.